The subject of this entry is one T cell receptor beta chain. In the authors' workflow: Using reference gene primer amplification, nucleated cell counts were estimated. Some clones are missing from TCRdb's copy, which holds only in-frame ones; the method was immunoSEQ multiplex PCR. V, J and clone size are those of that table, while D and trimming were read from the DNA. Of approximately 66,000 clones listed, 75% to 90% are singletons. V lost 5 bases and J lost 4; bases outside the gene matches: 3. Germline values: CDR1 MNHEY, CDR2 SVGEGT. CDR3 length: 14 amino acids. This entry belongs to a study of blood T cell repertoires in COVID-19. Background on the study: Specimens from acute and convalescent COVID-19 originated in the United States, Italy and Spain. PBMCs, B-cell-depleted T cells, or T cells provided the cDNA or gDNA that made up the material.

This sequence joins TRBV6-2 or TRBV6-3 and TRBJ2-3, with 10 bases aligning to TRBD2. Sequencing was performed on peripheral blood. This TCR was recovered from a human donor with active COVID-19. The donor label of this sample is uncertain. DNA for the CDR3: TGTGCCAGCAGTGCTAGCGGGAGCTCAGATACGCAGTATTTT. The encoded protein is CASSASGSSDTQYF.